The entry below gives a single T cell receptor (beta chain) sequence along with its context. No antigen is known for it. The sample originates from a study of cytomegalovirus exposure and HLA in healthy donors. This CDR3 contains 13 residues. With 4 bases removed from V and 0 bases from J, the gap between germline ends came to 10 bases. Germline CDR1 and CDR2: SQVTM and ANQGSEA. Study-wide results and limits: Through in vitro validation, three CMV-associated chains were shown to be specific for CMV antigens.

TCRdb keeps only in-frame clones here, not all; method: immunoSEQ multiplex PCR. The sample carries some 140,000 clones, 85% to 90% recorded once. This sequence joins TRBV29-1 and TRBJ2-7, with a possible D match to TRBD1 (5 bases). Sequencing was performed on PBMCs. This clonotype was sampled from a man between 18 and 35 years old in good health and CMV-seronegative. The CDR3 region is CSVGGQGSYEQYF. DNA of the CDR3: TGCAGCGTTGGAGGTCAGGGCTCCTACGAGCAGTACTTC.